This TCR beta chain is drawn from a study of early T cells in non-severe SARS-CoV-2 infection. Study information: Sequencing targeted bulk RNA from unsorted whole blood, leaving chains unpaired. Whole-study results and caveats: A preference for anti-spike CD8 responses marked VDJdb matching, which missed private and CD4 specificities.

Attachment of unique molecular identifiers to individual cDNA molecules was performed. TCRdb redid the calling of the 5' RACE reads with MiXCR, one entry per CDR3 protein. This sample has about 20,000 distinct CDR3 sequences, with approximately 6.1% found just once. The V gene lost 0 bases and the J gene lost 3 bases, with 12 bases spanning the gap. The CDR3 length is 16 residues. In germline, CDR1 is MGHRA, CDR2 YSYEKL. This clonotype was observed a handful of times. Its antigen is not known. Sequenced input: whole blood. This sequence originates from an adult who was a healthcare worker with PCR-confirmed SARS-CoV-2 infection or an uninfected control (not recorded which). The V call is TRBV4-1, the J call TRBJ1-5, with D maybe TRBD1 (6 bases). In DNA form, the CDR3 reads TGCGCCAGCAGCCAAGAAGGGGGACGGAACAATCAGCCCCAGCATTTT. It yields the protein CASSQEGGRNNQPQHF.